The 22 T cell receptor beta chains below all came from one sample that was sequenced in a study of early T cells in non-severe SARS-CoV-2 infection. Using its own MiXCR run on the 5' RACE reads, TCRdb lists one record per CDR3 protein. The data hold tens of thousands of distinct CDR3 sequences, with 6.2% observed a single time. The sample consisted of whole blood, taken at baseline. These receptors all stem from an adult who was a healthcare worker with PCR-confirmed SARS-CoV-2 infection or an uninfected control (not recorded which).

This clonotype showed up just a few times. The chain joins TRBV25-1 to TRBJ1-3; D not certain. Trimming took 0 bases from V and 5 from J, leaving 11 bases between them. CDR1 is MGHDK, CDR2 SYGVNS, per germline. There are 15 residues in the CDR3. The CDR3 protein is CASSEYPKGRNTIYF. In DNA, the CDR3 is TGTGCCAGCAGTGAATATCCTAAGGGCCGAAACACCATATATTTT.

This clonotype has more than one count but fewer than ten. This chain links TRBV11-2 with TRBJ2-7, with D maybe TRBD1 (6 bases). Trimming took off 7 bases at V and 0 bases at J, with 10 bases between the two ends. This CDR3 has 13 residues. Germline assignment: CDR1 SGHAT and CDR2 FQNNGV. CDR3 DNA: TGTGCCAGCACGCGGACAGACTCCTACGAGCAGTACTTC. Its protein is CASTRTDSYEQYF.

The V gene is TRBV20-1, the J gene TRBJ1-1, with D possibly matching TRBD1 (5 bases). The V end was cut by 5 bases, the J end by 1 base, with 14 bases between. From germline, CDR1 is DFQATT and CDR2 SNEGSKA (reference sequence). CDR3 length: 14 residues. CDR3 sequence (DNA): TGCAGTGCTCACGGCGGGACGGGGAACACTGAAGCTTTCTTT. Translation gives CSAHGGTGNTEAFF.

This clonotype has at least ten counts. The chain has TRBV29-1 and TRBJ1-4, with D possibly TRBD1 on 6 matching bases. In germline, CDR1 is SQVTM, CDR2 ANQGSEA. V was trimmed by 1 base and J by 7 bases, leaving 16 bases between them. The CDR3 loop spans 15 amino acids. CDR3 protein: CSVEASVGGGEKLFF. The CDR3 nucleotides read TGCAGCGTTGAAGCCTCCGTTGGAGGGGGTGAAAAACTGTTTTTT.

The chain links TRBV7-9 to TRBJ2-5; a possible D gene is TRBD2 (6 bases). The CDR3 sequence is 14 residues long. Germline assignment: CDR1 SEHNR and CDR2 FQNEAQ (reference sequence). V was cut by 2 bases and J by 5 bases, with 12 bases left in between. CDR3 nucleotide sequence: TGTGCCAGCAGCTTAACCGGAGGGACGGAGACCCAGTACTTC. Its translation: CASSLTGGTETQYF. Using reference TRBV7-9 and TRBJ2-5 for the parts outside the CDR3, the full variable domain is DTGVSQNPRHKITKRGQNVTFRCDPISEHNRLYWYRQTLGQGPEFLTYFQNEAQLEKSRLLSDRFSAERPKGSFSTLEIQRTEQGDSAMYLCASSLTGGTETQYFGPGTRLLVL.

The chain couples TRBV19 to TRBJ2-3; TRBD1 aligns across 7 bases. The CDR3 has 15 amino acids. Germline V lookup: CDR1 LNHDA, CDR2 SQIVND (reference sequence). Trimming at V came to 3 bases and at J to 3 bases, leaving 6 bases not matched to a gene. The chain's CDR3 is CASSMRGTATDTQYF. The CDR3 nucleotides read TGTGCCAGTAGTATGAGGGGGACAGCGACAGATACGCAGTATTTT. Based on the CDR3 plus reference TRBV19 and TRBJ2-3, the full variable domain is DGGITQSPKYLFRKEGQNVTLSCEQNLNHDAMYWYRQDPGQGLRLIYYSQIVNDFQKGDIAEGYSVSREKKESFPLTVTSAQKNPTAFYLCASSMRGTATDTQYFGPGTRLTVL.

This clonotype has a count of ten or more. This CDR3 reads CASSPRQGKETQYF. CDR3 DNA: TGTGCCAGCAGCCCACGACAGGGAAAAGAGACCCAGTACTTC. The V call is TRBV7-9, the J call TRBJ2-5, with 7 positions matching TRBD1. The CDR3 extends over 14 amino acids. Germline V gene lookup returns CDR1 SEHNR and CDR2 FQNEAQ (reference sequence). Germline trimming cut 5 bases from V and 3 bases from J; bases unmatched to any gene: 6. The complete variable domain, with remaining parts taken from reference TRBV7-9 and TRBJ2-5, reads DTGVSQNPRHKITKRGQNVTFRCDPISEHNRLYWYRQTLGQGPEFLTYFQNEAQLEKSRLLSDRFSAERPKGSFSTLEIQRTEQGDSAMYLCASSPRQGKETQYFGPGTRLLVL.

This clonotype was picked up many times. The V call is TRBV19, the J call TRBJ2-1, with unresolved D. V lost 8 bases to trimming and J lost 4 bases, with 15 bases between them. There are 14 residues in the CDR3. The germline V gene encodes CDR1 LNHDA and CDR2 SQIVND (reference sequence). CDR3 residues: CASRRVQGYNEQFF. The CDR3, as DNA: TGTGCCAGTCGTAGGGTACAAGGATACAATGAGCAGTTCTTC.

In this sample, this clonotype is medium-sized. In nucleotides, the CDR3 is TGTGCCAGCAGTACACACCCGGGCATGGGAAAAGATACGCAGTATTTT. It specifies CASSTHPGMGKDTQYF. This rearrangement joins TRBV6-2 or TRBV6-3 to TRBJ2-3; D not resolved. With 5 bases removed from V and 5 bases from J, the gap between germline ends came to 20 bases. CDR1 and CDR2 (germline): MNHEY, SVGEGT. CDR3 length: 16 amino acids.

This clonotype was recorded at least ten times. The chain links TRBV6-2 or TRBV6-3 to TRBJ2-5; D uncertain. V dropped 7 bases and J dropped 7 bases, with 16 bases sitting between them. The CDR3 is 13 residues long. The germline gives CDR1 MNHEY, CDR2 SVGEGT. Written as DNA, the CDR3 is TGTGCCAGCAAGCTCGGACGGCCGGGGACCCAGTACTTC. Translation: CASKLGRPGTQYF.

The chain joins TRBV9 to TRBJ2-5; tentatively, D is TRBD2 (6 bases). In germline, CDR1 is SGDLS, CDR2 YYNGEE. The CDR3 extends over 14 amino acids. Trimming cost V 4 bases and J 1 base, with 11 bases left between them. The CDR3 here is CASSTIAVQETQYF. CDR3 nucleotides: TGTGCCAGCAGCACGATAGCGGTCCAAGAGACCCAGTACTTC.

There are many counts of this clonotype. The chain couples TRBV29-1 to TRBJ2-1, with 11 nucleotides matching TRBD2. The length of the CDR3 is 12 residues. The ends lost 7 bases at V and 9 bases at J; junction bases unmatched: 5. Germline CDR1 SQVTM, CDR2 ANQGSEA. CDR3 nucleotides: TGCAGCGGGGGACTAGCGGAGGGTGAGCAGTTCTTC. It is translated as CSGGLAEGEQFF.

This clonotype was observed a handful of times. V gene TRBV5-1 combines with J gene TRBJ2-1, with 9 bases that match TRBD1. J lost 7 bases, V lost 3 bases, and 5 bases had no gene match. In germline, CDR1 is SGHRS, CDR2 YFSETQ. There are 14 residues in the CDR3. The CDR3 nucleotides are TGCGCCAGCAGCTCCGGGACAGGGTTAAATGAGCAGTTCTTC. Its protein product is CASSSGTGLNEQFF. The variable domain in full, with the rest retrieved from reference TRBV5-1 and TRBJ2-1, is KAGVTQTPRYLIKTRGQQVTLSCSPISGHRSVSWYQQTPGQGLQFLFEYFSETQRNKGNFPGRFSGRQFSNSRSEMNVSTLELGDSALYLCASSSGTGLNEQFFGPGTRLTVL.

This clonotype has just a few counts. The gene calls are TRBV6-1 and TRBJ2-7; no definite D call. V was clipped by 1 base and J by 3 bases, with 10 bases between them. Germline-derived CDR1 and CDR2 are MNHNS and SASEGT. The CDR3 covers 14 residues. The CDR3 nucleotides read TGTGCCAGCAGTGAAGATGCGGAGATCTACGAGCAGTACTTC. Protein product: CASSEDAEIYEQYF.

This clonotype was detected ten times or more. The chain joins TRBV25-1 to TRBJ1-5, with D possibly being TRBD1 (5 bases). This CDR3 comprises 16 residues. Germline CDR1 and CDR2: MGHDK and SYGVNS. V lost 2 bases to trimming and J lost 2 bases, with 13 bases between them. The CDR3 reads CASSEVGGIGNQPQHF. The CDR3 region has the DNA TGTGCCAGCAGTGAAGTTGGGGGGATTGGCAATCAGCCCCAGCATTTT.

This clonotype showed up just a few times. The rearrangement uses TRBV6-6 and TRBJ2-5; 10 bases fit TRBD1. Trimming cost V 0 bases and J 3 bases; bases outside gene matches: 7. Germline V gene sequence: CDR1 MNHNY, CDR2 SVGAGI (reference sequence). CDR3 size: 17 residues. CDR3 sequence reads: CASSYSRDRGGEETQYF. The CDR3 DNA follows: TGTGCCAGCAGTTACTCTAGGGACAGGGGAGGAGAAGAGACCCAGTACTTC.

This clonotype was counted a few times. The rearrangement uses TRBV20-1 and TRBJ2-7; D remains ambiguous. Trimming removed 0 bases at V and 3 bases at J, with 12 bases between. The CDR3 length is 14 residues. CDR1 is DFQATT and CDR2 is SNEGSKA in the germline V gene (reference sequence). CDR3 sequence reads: CSARDYKTFYEQYF. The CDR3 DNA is TGCAGTGCTAGAGATTATAAGACCTTCTACGAGCAGTACTTC.

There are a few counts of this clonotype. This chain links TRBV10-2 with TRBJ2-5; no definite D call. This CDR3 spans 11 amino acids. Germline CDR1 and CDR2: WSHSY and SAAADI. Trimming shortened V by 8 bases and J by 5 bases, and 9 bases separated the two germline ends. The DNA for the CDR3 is TGCGCCAGCCAGTCGGCTGAGACCCAGTACTTC. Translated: CASQSAETQYF.

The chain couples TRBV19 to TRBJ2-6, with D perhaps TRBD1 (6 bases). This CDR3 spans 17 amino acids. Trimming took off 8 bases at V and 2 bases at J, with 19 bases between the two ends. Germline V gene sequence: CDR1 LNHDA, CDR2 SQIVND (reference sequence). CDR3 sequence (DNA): TGTGCCAGTCGATCGGGACAAACTATAACTGGGGCCAACGTCCTGACTTTC. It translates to CASRSGQTITGANVLTF. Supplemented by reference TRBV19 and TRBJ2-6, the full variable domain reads DGGITQSPKYLFRKEGQNVTLSCEQNLNHDAMYWYRQDPGQGLRLIYYSQIVNDFQKGDIAEGYSVSREKKESFPLTVTSAQKNPTAFYLCASRSGQTITGANVLTFGAGSRLTVL.

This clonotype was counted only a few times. CDR3 residues: CASSPSRGYGYTF. CDR3 DNA sequence: TGTGCCAGCAGCCCCAGCCGCGGATATGGCTACACCTTC. The rearrangement uses TRBV14 and TRBJ1-2; D is unclear. Trimming pared 4 bases from V and 5 bases from J, leaving 11 bases between. CDR1 is SGHDN, CDR2 FVKESK, per germline. The CDR3 runs to 13 residues. The whole variable domain, filled in from reference TRBV14 and TRBJ1-2, reads EAGVTQFPSHSVIEKGQTVTLRCDPISGHDNLYWYRRVMGKEIKFLLHFVKESKQDESGMPNNRFLAERTGGTYSTLKVQPAELEDSGVYFCASSPSRGYGYTFGSGTRLTVV.

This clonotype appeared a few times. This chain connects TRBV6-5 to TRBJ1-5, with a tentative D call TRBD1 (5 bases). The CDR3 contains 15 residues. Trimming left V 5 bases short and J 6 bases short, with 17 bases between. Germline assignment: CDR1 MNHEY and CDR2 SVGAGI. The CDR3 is CASSERSGMGQPQHF. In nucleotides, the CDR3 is TGTGCCAGCAGTGAAAGGTCAGGGATGGGTCAGCCCCAGCATTTT.

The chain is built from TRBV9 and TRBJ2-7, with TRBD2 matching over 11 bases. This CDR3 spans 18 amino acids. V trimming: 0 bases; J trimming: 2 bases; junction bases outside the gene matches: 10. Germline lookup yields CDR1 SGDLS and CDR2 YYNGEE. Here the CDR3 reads CASSVGTSGRGKTYEQYF. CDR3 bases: TGTGCCAGCAGCGTAGGAACTAGCGGGAGAGGGAAAACCTACGAGCAGTACTTC.